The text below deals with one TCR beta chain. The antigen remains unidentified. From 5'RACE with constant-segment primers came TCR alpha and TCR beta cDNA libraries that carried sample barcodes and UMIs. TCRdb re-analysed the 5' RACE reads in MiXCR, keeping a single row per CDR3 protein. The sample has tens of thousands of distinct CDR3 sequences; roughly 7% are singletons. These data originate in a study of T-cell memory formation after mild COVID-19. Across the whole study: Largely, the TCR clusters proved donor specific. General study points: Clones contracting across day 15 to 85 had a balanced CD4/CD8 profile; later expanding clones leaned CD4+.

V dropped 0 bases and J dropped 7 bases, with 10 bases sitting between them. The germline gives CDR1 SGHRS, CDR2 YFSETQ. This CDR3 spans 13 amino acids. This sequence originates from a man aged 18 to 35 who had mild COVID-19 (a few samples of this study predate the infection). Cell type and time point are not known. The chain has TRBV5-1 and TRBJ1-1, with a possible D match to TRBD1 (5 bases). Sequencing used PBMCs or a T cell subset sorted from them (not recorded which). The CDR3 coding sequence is TGCGCCAGCAGCTTGGTAGCAGGGAGTGAAGCTTTCTTT. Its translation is CASSLVAGSEAFF.